The rows below give T cell receptor beta chains drawn from one sample of a study of brain T cells in children with intractable seizures. Profiling relied on immunoSEQ multiplex PCR, and the TCRdb table lists in-frame clones only, not all of them. This repertoire shows 300,000 to 400,000 clones, 93% found once; its top ten account for about 6%. The sample here was peripheral blood, taken 4 to 5 months after surgery. These receptors came from a boy less than two years old with tuberous sclerosis and intractable seizures. Both conserved end residues are part of each CDR3. A D gene is named only where the DNA matches it firmly. Clone size, where shown, is once, few, many, or a class for clones that have expanded.

d_call: -; j_call: TRBJ2-2; clone_size: once; v_call: TRBV7-8; cdr3_aa: CASSMTRGTGELFF; cdr3_nt: TGTGCCAGCAGCATGACTAGGGGCACCGGGGAGCTGTTTTTT
d_call: -; j_call: TRBJ2-7; clone_size: -; v_call: TRBV9; cdr3_aa: CASSVGVTGYEQYF; cdr3_nt: TGTGCCAGCAGCGTAGGAGTGACAGGCTACGAGCAGTACTTC
d_call: -; j_call: TRBJ1-3; clone_size: -; v_call: TRBV6-1; cdr3_aa: CASSEAEGTRRNTIYF; cdr3_nt: TGTGCCAGCAGTGAAGCGGAGGGGACGCGTAGAAACACCATATATTTT
d_call: -; j_call: TRBJ2-2; clone_size: -; v_call: TRBV7-9; cdr3_aa: CASSLGTSHTGELFF; cdr3_nt: TGTGCCAGCAGCTTAGGGACTTCCCACACCGGGGAGCTGTTTTTT
d_call: -; j_call: TRBJ2-7; clone_size: -; v_call: TRBV5-1; cdr3_aa: CASSLEGTRNEQYF; cdr3_nt: TGCGCCAGCAGCTTGGAGGGGACGAGGAACGAGCAGTACTTC
d_call: -; j_call: TRBJ2-7; clone_size: -; v_call: TRBV28; cdr3_aa: CASSFLLAASYEQYF; cdr3_nt: TGTGCCAGCAGTTTCCTTTTGGCCGCCTCCTACGAGCAGTACTTC
d_call: -; j_call: TRBJ2-1; clone_size: -; v_call: TRBV15; cdr3_aa: CATSRSRELGNEQFF; cdr3_nt: TGTGCCACCAGCAGGTCCAGGGAACTAGGGAATGAGCAGTTCTTC
d_call: -; j_call: TRBJ1-2; clone_size: -; v_call: TRBV20-1; cdr3_aa: CSASRAGGYGYTF; cdr3_nt: TGCAGTGCTAGTCGGGCGGGGGGTTATGGCTACACCTTC
d_call: TRBD2; j_call: TRBJ2-4; clone_size: -; v_call: TRBV2; cdr3_aa: CASSAKGSGGYPIAKNIQYF; cdr3_nt: TGTGCCAGCAGTGCCAAAGGGAGCGGGGGATACCCTATAGCCAAAAACATTCAGTACTTC
d_call: -; j_call: TRBJ1-2; clone_size: few; v_call: TRBV30; cdr3_aa: CAWSIQNYGYTF; cdr3_nt: TGTGCCTGGAGTATCCAGAACTATGGCTACACCTTC
d_call: TRBD1; j_call: TRBJ1-3; clone_size: -; v_call: TRBV11-2; cdr3_aa: CASSLGTGWENTIYF; cdr3_nt: TGTGCCAGCAGCTTAGGGACAGGATGGGAAAACACCATATATTTT
d_call: -; j_call: TRBJ2-7; clone_size: -; v_call: TRBV11-3; cdr3_aa: CASSLAGSEQYF; cdr3_nt: TGTGCCAGCAGCTTAGCAGGGAGCGAGCAGTACTTC
d_call: -; j_call: TRBJ1-1; clone_size: -; v_call: TRBV13; cdr3_aa: CASRITQARHRLNTEAFF; cdr3_nt: TGTGCCAGCAGGATAACCCAGGCCCGACACCGGTTGAACACTGAAGCTTTCTTT
d_call: -; j_call: TRBJ1-3; clone_size: -; v_call: TRBV7-2; cdr3_aa: CASSRGGPGNTIYF; cdr3_nt: TGTGCCAGCAGCCGCGGGGGGCCTGGAAACACCATATATTTT
d_call: -; j_call: TRBJ2-1; clone_size: -; v_call: TRBV30; cdr3_aa: CAWLGRGSYNEQFF; cdr3_nt: TGTGCCTGGCTCGGGCGGGGCTCCTACAATGAGCAGTTCTTC
d_call: TRBD1; j_call: TRBJ1-2; clone_size: -; v_call: TRBV2; cdr3_aa: CASSVRTGGYGYTF; cdr3_nt: TGTGCCAGCAGTGTTCGAACAGGGGGCTATGGCTACACCTTC
d_call: -; j_call: TRBJ2-5; clone_size: -; v_call: TRBV19; cdr3_aa: CASSQGLFQETQYF; cdr3_nt: TGTGCCAGTAGTCAAGGACTCTTCCAAGAGACCCAGTACTTC
d_call: -; j_call: TRBJ1-2; clone_size: -; v_call: TRBV27; cdr3_aa: CASSLFPGISYGYTF; cdr3_nt: TGTGCCAGCAGTTTATTCCCAGGGATATCCTATGGCTACACCTTC
d_call: -; j_call: TRBJ1-1; clone_size: -; v_call: TRBV19; cdr3_aa: CASSPGTLGRTEAFF; cdr3_nt: TGTGCCAGTAGTCCCGGGACTCTGGGGCGCACTGAAGCTTTCTTT
d_call: -; j_call: TRBJ2-7; clone_size: -; v_call: TRBV3-1/TRBV3-2; cdr3_aa: CASSQAGRGTRTYEQYF; cdr3_nt: TGTGCCAGCAGCCAAGCCGGGCGGGGGACAAGGACCTACGAGCAGTACTTC
d_call: -; j_call: TRBJ2-6; clone_size: once; v_call: TRBV7-7; cdr3_aa: CATGTGSSGANVLTF; cdr3_nt: TGTGCTACCGGGACGGGAAGCTCTGGGGCCAACGTCCTGACTTTC
d_call: TRBD1; j_call: TRBJ2-7; clone_size: -; v_call: TRBV6-5; cdr3_aa: CASSPDRADEQYF; cdr3_nt: TGTGCCAGCAGTCCGGACAGGGCCGACGAGCAGTACTTC
d_call: -; j_call: TRBJ1-2; clone_size: -; v_call: TRBV13; cdr3_aa: CASSSTPGGGNGYTF; cdr3_nt: TGTGCCAGCAGCTCCACTCCGGGGGGAGGCAATGGCTACACCTTC
d_call: -; j_call: TRBJ1-3; clone_size: -; v_call: TRBV9; cdr3_aa: CASSVSSRRSGNTIYF; cdr3_nt: TGTGCCAGCAGCGTATCTAGCAGACGCTCTGGAAACACCATATATTTT
d_call: -; j_call: TRBJ1-1; clone_size: -; v_call: TRBV6-5; cdr3_aa: CASSYSPGMNTEAFF; cdr3_nt: TGTGCCAGCAGTTACTCGCCAGGGATGAACACTGAAGCTTTCTTT
d_call: -; j_call: TRBJ1-6; clone_size: once; v_call: TRBV11-1; cdr3_aa: CASSLPSGSPLHF; cdr3_nt: TGTGCCAGCAGCCTTCCTTCGGGCTCACCCCTCCACTTT
d_call: -; j_call: TRBJ2-2; clone_size: -; v_call: TRBV29-1; cdr3_aa: CSVVAVNTGELFF; cdr3_nt: TGCAGCGTGGTAGCCGTGAACACCGGGGAGCTGTTTTTT
d_call: -; j_call: TRBJ2-1; clone_size: once; v_call: TRBV5-5; cdr3_aa: CASSLTEGSGEQFF; cdr3_nt: TGTGCCAGCAGCTTGACAGAGGGGAGTGGTGAGCAGTTCTTC
d_call: TRBD2; j_call: TRBJ2-1; clone_size: -; v_call: TRBV10-3; cdr3_aa: CAISEVPTSGTYNEQFF; cdr3_nt: TGTGCCATCAGTGAAGTTCCCACTAGCGGGACATACAATGAGCAGTTCTTC
d_call: -; j_call: TRBJ2-7; clone_size: -; v_call: TRBV2; cdr3_aa: CASRDRTSSYEQYF; cdr3_nt: TGTGCCAGCAGAGACAGGACGAGCTCCTACGAGCAGTACTTC
d_call: -; j_call: TRBJ1-1; clone_size: -; v_call: TRBV7-2; cdr3_aa: CASSLTDYTEAFF; cdr3_nt: TGTGCCAGCAGCTTGACGGACTACACTGAAGCTTTCTTT
d_call: -; j_call: TRBJ1-2; clone_size: -; v_call: TRBV11-2; cdr3_aa: CASSFLGGKRYGYTF; cdr3_nt: TGTGCCAGCAGCTTCCTCGGGGGGAAGCGGTATGGCTACACCTTC
d_call: -; j_call: TRBJ1-2; clone_size: -; v_call: TRBV30; cdr3_aa: CAWNLILRDSGGFDYTF; cdr3_nt: TGTGCCTGGAATCTTATCCTCCGGGACTCGGGAGGATTTGACTACACCTTC
d_call: -; j_call: TRBJ1-2; clone_size: -; v_call: TRBV19; cdr3_aa: CASSLRARWGYTF; cdr3_nt: TGTGCCAGTAGTCTGAGGGCCCGGTGGGGCTACACCTTC
d_call: TRBD1; j_call: TRBJ2-3; clone_size: -; v_call: TRBV6-5; cdr3_aa: CASSYDRGRTDTQYF; cdr3_nt: TGTGCCAGCAGTTACGACAGGGGGCGCACAGATACGCAGTATTTT
d_call: -; j_call: TRBJ2-2; clone_size: once; v_call: TRBV15; cdr3_aa: CATSIYRSGELFF; cdr3_nt: TGTGCCACCAGCATCTACAGGTCCGGGGAGCTGTTTTTT
d_call: -; j_call: TRBJ2-3; clone_size: -; v_call: TRBV19; cdr3_aa: CASSPGTSTDTQYF; cdr3_nt: TGTGCCAGTAGCCCCGGGACAAGCACAGATACGCAGTATTTT
d_call: -; j_call: TRBJ2-7; clone_size: once; v_call: TRBV20-1; cdr3_aa: CSASASSSYEQYF; cdr3_nt: TGCAGTGCTAGTGCTAGTTCTTCCTACGAGCAGTACTTC
d_call: TRBD2; j_call: TRBJ2-7; clone_size: -; v_call: TRBV18; cdr3_aa: CASSPGGLAALYEQYF; cdr3_nt: TGTGCCAGCTCACCTGGGGGACTAGCGGCTCTCTACGAGCAGTACTTC
d_call: -; j_call: TRBJ1-1; clone_size: -; v_call: TRBV7-9; cdr3_aa: CASSSPLGEEDTEAFF; cdr3_nt: TGTGCCAGCAGCTCGCCGTTAGGGGAGGAGGACACTGAAGCTTTCTTT
d_call: -; j_call: TRBJ1-1; clone_size: -; v_call: TRBV5-5; cdr3_aa: CASSLGLMNTEAFF; cdr3_nt: TGTGCCAGCAGCTTGGGTCTCATGAACACTGAAGCTTTCTTT
d_call: TRBD1; j_call: TRBJ2-7; clone_size: -; v_call: TRBV30; cdr3_aa: CAWSVRGDRGPYEQYF; cdr3_nt: TGTGCCTGGAGTGTACGAGGGGACAGGGGGCCCTACGAGCAGTACTTC
d_call: TRBD1; j_call: TRBJ2-2; clone_size: -; v_call: TRBV10-3; cdr3_aa: CAISGTGGTGELFF; cdr3_nt: TGTGCCATCAGTGGGACAGGGGGCACCGGGGAGCTGTTTTTT
d_call: -; j_call: TRBJ2-4; clone_size: -; v_call: TRBV21-1; cdr3_aa: CASSKTVLAKNIQYF; cdr3_nt: TGTGCCAGCAGCAAAACGGTCCTAGCCAAAAACATTCAGTACTTC
d_call: TRBD2; j_call: TRBJ2-7; clone_size: -; v_call: TRBV10-3; cdr3_aa: CAISEGLADTYEQYF; cdr3_nt: TGTGCCATCAGTGAGGGACTAGCGGACACCTACGAGCAGTACTTC